Shown below are 22 T cell receptor beta chains from a single sample sequenced in a study of identical twins. Using its own MiXCR run on the 5' RACE reads, TCRdb lists one record per CDR3 protein. The sample includes hundreds of thousands of distinct CDR3 sequences, roughly 6% of them seen just once. The sample was naive T cells sorted from blood. The receptors were sampled from a man younger than 30 in good health.

The chain has TRBV3-1 and TRBJ2-7; D is unresolved. The CDR3 has 15 residues. Germline lookup yields CDR1 LGHDT and CDR2 YNNKEL (reference sequence). The V gene lost 1 base and the J gene lost 4 bases, with 14 bases spanning the gap. The CDR3: CASSQVPDGGYEQYF. Written as DNA, the CDR3 is TGTGCCAGCAGCCAAGTGCCGGACGGCGGTTACGAGCAGTACTTC.

There are many counts of this clonotype. The rearrangement links TRBV6-1 to TRBJ1-1; D gene uncertain. Trimming took 6 bases from V and 1 from J, leaving 12 bases between them. Germline V gives CDR1 MNHNS, CDR2 SASEGT. The length of the CDR3 is 14 residues. CDR3 residues: CASRHGSTNTEAFF. CDR3 DNA: TGTGCCAGCAGACACGGGTCTACGAACACTGAAGCTTTCTTT.

The chain employs TRBV6-5 and TRBJ1-5, with D possibly matching TRBD1 (5 bases). In germline, CDR1 is MNHEY, CDR2 SVGAGI. Deletions cut 2 bases from V and 2 bases from J, with 10 bases between. This CDR3 region has 15 residues. The CDR3, as DNA: TGTGCCAGCAGTTACGGGGCAAGTGGCAATCAGCCCCAGCATTTT. It specifies CASSYGASGNQPQHF.

V usage is TRBV5-1 and J usage is TRBJ1-2, with D possibly being TRBD1 (5 bases). The V and J ends lost 3 bases and 8 bases respectively, with 14 bases between them. CDR1 is SGHRS, CDR2 YFSETQ, per germline. The CDR3 contains 13 residues. CDR3 sequence (DNA): TGCGCCAGCAGCTCCACAGGTCGGAGCGGCTACACCTTC. Encoded protein: CASSSTGRSGYTF.

This clonotype was detected many times. This chain links TRBV4-3 with TRBJ2-3, with 7 positions matching TRBD2. The CDR3 is 15 amino acids. The germline CDR1 and CDR2 sequences are LGHNA and YSLEER. With V trimmed by 4 bases and J by 2 bases, 6 bases remained unmatched. The CDR3 protein is CASSPQTSITDTQYF. The CDR3 DNA sequence: TGCGCCAGCAGCCCGCAGACTAGCATCACAGATACGCAGTATTTT.

The chain has TRBV5-1 and TRBJ2-1; D ambiguous. The germline V gene encodes CDR1 SGHRS and CDR2 YFSETQ. Trimming shortened V by 0 bases and J by 5 bases, and 12 bases separated the two germline ends. The CDR3 length is 15 residues. The DNA of the CDR3 is TGCGCCAGCAGCTTGGACAGCTCCCCTCACAATGAGCAGTTCTTC. It yields the protein CASSLDSSPHNEQFF.

This clonotype was observed a handful of times. This chain links TRBV20-1 with TRBJ2-7, with TRBD2 matching 7 bases. Germline CDR1 DFQATT, CDR2 SNEGSKA (reference sequence). The CDR3 spans 15 residues. V lost 3 bases and J lost 4; bases outside the gene matches: 12. The CDR3 reads CSARSSAGVGYEQYF. CDR3 DNA: TGCAGTGCTAGGTCTAGCGCGGGGGTAGGGTACGAGCAGTACTTC.

In its sample, this clonotype was seen many times. The chain is built from TRBV30 and TRBJ1-4; D call uncertain. CDR3 size: 12 residues. Germline V gene data show CDR1 as GTSNPN and CDR2 as SVGIG (reference sequence). V lost 0 bases to trimming and J lost 8 bases, with 7 bases between them. CDR3 sequence (DNA): TGTGCCTGGAGTGTGACGGCCGAAAAACTGTTTTTT. This gives the protein CAWSVTAEKLFF.

This clonotype has ten or more counts. This chain joins TRBV4-3 and TRBJ2-2; 7 bases fit TRBD1. The junction had 3 bases not matched to a gene; V was cut back by 0 bases and J by 5 bases. The CDR3 contains 15 residues. Germline lookup yields CDR1 LGHNA and CDR2 YSLEER. CDR3: CASSQDGTATGELFF. The DNA of the CDR3 is TGCGCCAGCAGCCAAGATGGGACAGCGACCGGGGAGCTGTTTTTT.

This chain joins TRBV5-1 and TRBJ2-1; D might be TRBD1 (6 bases). CDR1 and CDR2 (germline): SGHRS, YFSETQ. V was cut by 1 base and J by 2 bases, with 13 bases left in between. This CDR3 is 16 amino acids long. CDR3 DNA: TGCGCCAGCAGCTTGTACAGGGAAAATGCCTACAATGAGCAGTTCTTC. Its translation: CASSLYRENAYNEQFF.

This clonotype was seen ten or more times. This chain links TRBV12-3 or TRBV12-4 with TRBJ2-7; D may be TRBD2 (5 bases). This CDR3 is 14 amino acids long. V was pared by 2 bases and J by 2 bases, with 10 bases between. In DNA form, the CDR3 reads TGTGCCAGCAGTTTATCCGGGGATCCCTACGAGCAGTACTTC. Protein sequence: CASSLSGDPYEQYF.

This chain uses TRBV29-1 with TRBJ1-1; 8 nucleotides agree with TRBD1. Trimming at V came to 2 bases and at J to 5 bases, leaving 4 bases not matched to a gene. The CDR3 is 13 residues long. Germline loops: CDR1 SQVTM, CDR2 ANQGSEA. The DNA of the CDR3 is TGCAGCGTTGAACCCAGGGGGCAAACTGAAGCTTTCTTT. This encodes CSVEPRGQTEAFF.

This clonotype was observed many times. V is TRBV4-3 and J is TRBJ1-4; D may be TRBD1 (5 bases). The CDR3 is made up of 14 amino acids. The V gene lost 0 bases and the J gene lost 16 bases, with 18 bases spanning the gap. CDR1 and CDR2 from the germline V gene are LGHNA and YSLEER. The CDR3 region is CASSQDWGDPVPFF. The CDR3 DNA reads as TGCGCCAGCAGCCAAGATTGGGGGGACCCCGTTCCGTTTTTT.

This clonotype has a count of ten or more. The CDR3 nucleotides are TGCAGTGCTAGCTTAGGGGCCCGCGCACTTAATAATTCACCCCTCCACTTT. Translating gives CSASLGARALNNSPLHF. The J gene is TRBJ1-6, the V gene TRBV20-1, with D maybe TRBD1 (5 bases). This CDR3 has 17 amino acids. The germline V gene encodes CDR1 DFQATT and CDR2 SNEGSKA (reference sequence). The germline V and J ends were trimmed by 3 bases and 5 bases, with 20 bases remaining between them.

In its sample, this clonotype was seen a few times. The rearrangement links TRBV27 to TRBJ2-1; D remains unclear. There are 11 residues in the CDR3. V was clipped by 8 bases and J by 4 bases, with 6 bases between them. Per the germline V gene, CDR1 is MNHEY and CDR2 is SMNVEV (reference sequence). The CDR3 nucleotides are TGTGCCAGCCATCTATACAATGAGCAGTTCTTC. It translates to CASHLYNEQFF.

This clonotype has at least ten counts. The genes are TRBV12-3 or TRBV12-4 and TRBJ2-3; 7 nucleotides line up with TRBD1. With 5 bases clipped from V and 6 bases from J, the junction kept 2 bases outside the gene matches. This CDR3 has 12 amino acids. CDR3: CASSQGVDTQYF. In DNA, the CDR3 is TGTGCCAGCAGTCAGGGGGTTGATACGCAGTATTTT.

At least ten counts were recorded for this clonotype. The rearrangement uses TRBV3-1 and TRBJ2-7; D may be TRBD1 (6 bases). V was pared by 0 bases and J by 4 bases, with 10 bases between. The CDR3 is 14 amino acids. CDR1 LGHDT and CDR2 YNNKEL come from the germline V gene (reference sequence). In nucleotides, the CDR3 is TGTGCCAGCAGCCAAGAGCGGACAGATTACGAGCAGTACTTC. Translated: CASSQERTDYEQYF.

This rearrangement joins TRBV30 to TRBJ2-3, with D possibly matching TRBD2 (5 bases). CDR1 and CDR2 (germline): GTSNPN, SVGIG (reference sequence). The length of the CDR3 is 15 residues. V lost 0 bases and J 2 bases, leaving 12 bases between the germline ends. CDR3: CAWSVYRDYTDTQYF. The CDR3 nucleotides read TGTGCCTGGAGTGTATACCGGGATTACACAGATACGCAGTATTTT.

This clonotype was recorded many times. The rearrangement links TRBV24-1 to TRBJ2-5; TRBD2 might be the D (6 bases). Trimming pared 10 bases from V and 5 bases from J, leaving 10 bases between. The CDR3 sequence is 11 residues long. The germline CDR1 and CDR2 sequences are KGHDR and SFDVKD. The CDR3 DNA sequence: TGTGCCACTTCAAGCGGGGAGACCCAGTACTTC. Residues: CATSSGETQYF.

This clonotype has a count of ten or more. V and J are TRBV7-9 and TRBJ1-4, with no clear D. V was shortened by 2 bases and J by 3 bases, with 10 bases between the two germline ends. CDR1 is SEHNR, CDR2 FQNEAQ, per germline (reference sequence). This CDR3 has 15 residues. CDR3 DNA: TGTGCCAGCAGCTTAAAGGGAGAGGCTAATGAAAAACTGTTTTTT. Translated, it gives CASSLKGEANEKLFF.

The V call is TRBV5-1, the J call TRBJ1-1; D may be TRBD1 (6 bases). Per germline, CDR1 SGHRS and CDR2 YFSETQ. Trimming stripped 2 bases from V and 5 bases from J, with 16 bases between. There are 15 residues in the CDR3. The CDR3 loop is CASSFSTTGKTEAFF. CDR3 coding DNA: TGCGCCAGCAGCTTTAGTACGACAGGAAAGACTGAAGCTTTCTTT.

The sample holds a few counts of this clonotype. This chain joins TRBV29-1 and TRBJ2-7; D remains unclear. CDR1 is SQVTM, CDR2 ANQGSEA, per germline. V lost 3 bases and J lost 3, with 12 bases in between. The CDR3 is 13 residues long. The CDR3 region has the DNA TGCAGCGTTGAGGCAGATACTGGCTACGAGCAGTACTTC. This translates into CSVEADTGYEQYF.